This T cell receptor (beta chain) was captured by sequencing in a study of regulatory T cells in long-lasting Graves disease. Arm-PCR of CDR3 regions with iRepertoire HTBI primers generated TCR beta libraries. TCRdb re-derived calls from the multiplex PCR reads in MiXCR, one entry per CDR3 protein. The repertoire has 530,000 or so distinct CDR3 sequences, roughly 16% of them found once; the top ten carry around 13%. As for time point: newly diagnosed GD, antithyroid drugs for less than 3 months. Generation of the TCR library employed RNA extracted from PBMCs. V was trimmed by 0 bases and J by 8 bases, leaving 10 bases between them. CDR1 MNHEY and CDR2 SVGAGI come from the germline V gene. This CDR3 comprises 13 residues. These same data were also listed under a study on T cells in Graves' hyperthyroidism and ophthalmopathy. That report notes: HTBI primers were employed in a first-round RT-PCR of the TCR CDR3.

This material consisted of peripheral blood mononuclear cells (PBMCs), taken at new diagnosis, from a patient treated with antithyroid drugs. This TCR was sampled from a man between 18 and 35 years old with Graves disease. The chain is built from TRBV6-5 and TRBJ1-2, with D perhaps matching TRBD1 (5 bases). The chain's CDR3 is CASSYSWRGGYTF. Here the CDR3 DNA reads TGTGCCAGCAGTTACTCGTGGAGGGGCGGCTACACCTTC.